These 13 T cell receptor beta chains share one sample of origin, sequenced in a study of a mutant IDH1 vaccine in newly diagnosed glioma. The assay was immunoSEQ multiplex PCR, and TCRdb's table has in-frame clones only and misses some. The sample records 75,000 to 80,000 clones, 85% being singletons. Time point denoted: week 23, last vaccination. The study gave 300 ug of mutant IDH1 20-mer peptide per vaccine dose, with topical imiquimod. Antigens for these TCRs are unknown. Source: PBMCs, taken from a glioma patient whose treatment included an IDH1 peptide vaccine. The receptors originated from a woman in her forties or fifties with glioma.

This chain links TRBV10-2 with TRBJ2-7, with D possibly called TRBD1 or TRBD2 (5 bases each). The CDR3 contains 14 residues. CDR1 WSHSY and CDR2 SAAADI come from the germline V gene. The V gene lost 5 bases and the J gene lost 6 bases, with 17 bases spanning the gap. This CDR3 reads CASSSGFGGIEQYF. CDR3 DNA: TGCGCCAGCAGTTCAGGGTTTGGAGGAATCGAGCAGTACTTC.

This clone appeared once. This chain links TRBV5-6 with TRBJ1-1, with a possible D match to TRBD1 (5 bases). This CDR3 is built from 14 residues. The V gene lost 4 bases and the J gene lost 3 bases, with 13 bases spanning the gap. Germline V lookup: CDR1 SGHDT, CDR2 YYEEEE. The CDR3 loop reads CASSLGGAYTEAFF. Written as DNA, the CDR3 is TGTGCCAGCAGCCTGGGGGGTGCGTACACTGAAGCTTTCTTT.

The J gene is TRBJ2-3, the V gene TRBV28; 11 bases align to TRBD2. The length of the CDR3 is 15 residues. The ends lost 8 bases at V and 4 bases at J; junction bases unmatched: 8. The germline gives CDR1 MDHEN, CDR2 SYDVKM. DNA of the CDR3: TGTGCCAGCCAGGGACTAGCGGTTGGCCCAGATACGCAGTATTTT. As protein: CASQGLAVGPDTQYF.

This sequence joins TRBV28 and TRBJ2-7, with D hard to call. V lost 4 bases, J lost 0 bases, and 10 bases lay in between. Germline V lookup: CDR1 MDHEN, CDR2 SYDVKM. CDR3 length: 14 amino acids. CDR3 DNA sequence: TGTGCCAGCAGTTCCGGCGGTCTCTCCTACGAGCAGTACTTC. Its translation: CASSSGGLSYEQYF.

The rearrangement uses TRBV18 and TRBJ2-3; D is tentatively TRBD1 or TRBD2 (5 bases each). The CDR3 totals 15 residues. V lost 1 base, J lost 1 base, and 9 bases lay in between. Germline CDR1 and CDR2: KGHSH and LQKENI. This CDR3 reads CASSPLQGRTDTQYF. CDR3 nucleotide sequence: TGTGCCAGCTCACCACTCCAGGGACGCACAGATACGCAGTATTTT. Full variable domain (rest looked up from reference TRBV18 and TRBJ2-3): NAGVMQNPRHLVRRRGQEARLRCSPMKGHSHVYWYRQLPEEGLKFMVYLQKENIIDESGMPKERFSAEFPKEGPSILRIQQVVRGDSAAYFCASSPLQGRTDTQYFGPGTRLTVL.

The chain recombines TRBV28 with TRBJ1-1, with 9 bases that match TRBD1. V trimming: 4 bases; J trimming: 4 bases; junction bases outside the gene matches: 4. The germline V gene has CDR1 MDHEN and CDR2 SYDVKM. This CDR3 has 14 residues. CDR3 residues: CASSSTTGGTEAFF. DNA of the CDR3: TGTGCCAGCAGTTCGACGACAGGGGGCACTGAAGCTTTCTTT.

The chain employs TRBV5-4 and TRBJ1-1, with D maybe TRBD1 (5 bases). The CDR3 covers 14 residues. Germline V gene data show CDR1 as SGHNT and CDR2 as YYREEE (reference sequence). The germline V and J ends were trimmed by 3 bases and 4 bases, with 13 bases remaining between them. The CDR3 coding sequence is TGTGCCAGCAGCTCGATGACAGAGCGCACTGAAGCTTTCTTT. The encoded protein is CASSSMTERTEAFF.

This chain links TRBV5-6 with TRBJ2-7; D is unresolved. The CDR3 has 13 amino acids. Per the germline V gene, CDR1 is SGHDT and CDR2 is YYEEEE. The germline V and J ends were trimmed by 6 bases and 3 bases, with 13 bases remaining between them. The CDR3 spells CASTHGPGYEQYF. CDR3 nucleotides: TGTGCCAGCACCCATGGACCAGGCTACGAGCAGTACTTC.

The chain couples TRBV18 to TRBJ2-1; TRBD2 matches at 7 bases. CDR1 is KGHSH, CDR2 LQKENI, per germline. CDR3 length equals 15 residues. Losses at the gene ends were 3 bases for V and 5 bases for J; bases not matched to a gene: 7. The DNA for the CDR3 is TGTGCCAGCTCACCTCCCAGCGGGACTAACAATGAGCAGTTCTTC. Protein sequence: CASSPPSGTNNEQFF.

V usage is TRBV4-1 and J usage is TRBJ2-2; no clear D. There are 13 residues in the CDR3. Trimming took 5 bases from V and 1 from J, leaving 5 bases between them. Germline V gives CDR1 MGHRA, CDR2 YSYEKL. This CDR3 reads CASSARNTGELFF. CDR3 DNA: TGCGCCAGCAGCGCCAGGAACACCGGGGAGCTGTTTTTT.

The gene calls are TRBV28 and TRBJ1-3; 7 nucleotides align to TRBD1. V was clipped by 6 bases and J by 2 bases; unmatched bases: 1. In germline, CDR1 is MDHEN, CDR2 SYDVKM. The CDR3 is 13 amino acids. Here the CDR3 DNA reads TGTGCCAGCAGAACAGGGGCTGGAAACACCATATATTTT. It codes for CASRTGAGNTIYF.

The V and J genes are TRBV19 and TRBJ2-3, with unresolved D. Germline loops: CDR1 LNHDA, CDR2 SQIVND (reference sequence). The CDR3 is 13 residues long. The V and J ends lost 11 bases and 3 bases respectively, with 15 bases between them. The CDR3 loop is CAAVDEATDTQYF. The CDR3 coding sequence is TGTGCCGCGGTAGACGAAGCTACAGATACGCAGTATTTT. Variable domain in full (rest from reference TRBV19 and TRBJ2-3): DGGITQSPKYLFRKEGQNVTLSCEQNLNHDAMYWYRQDPGQGLRLIYYSQIVNDFQKGDIAEGYSVSREKKESFPLTVTSAQKNPTAFYLCAAVDEATDTQYFGPGTRLTVL.

The V and J genes are TRBV19 and TRBJ2-7; no clear D gene. The CDR3 contains 14 residues. V shed 0 bases and J shed 8 bases, with 14 bases lying between them. Germline CDR1 is LNHDA and CDR2 is SQIVND (reference sequence). CDR3 region: CASSIEPGHMQQYF. The CDR3 coding sequence is TGTGCCAGTAGTATAGAGCCAGGCCATATGCAGCAGTACTTC.